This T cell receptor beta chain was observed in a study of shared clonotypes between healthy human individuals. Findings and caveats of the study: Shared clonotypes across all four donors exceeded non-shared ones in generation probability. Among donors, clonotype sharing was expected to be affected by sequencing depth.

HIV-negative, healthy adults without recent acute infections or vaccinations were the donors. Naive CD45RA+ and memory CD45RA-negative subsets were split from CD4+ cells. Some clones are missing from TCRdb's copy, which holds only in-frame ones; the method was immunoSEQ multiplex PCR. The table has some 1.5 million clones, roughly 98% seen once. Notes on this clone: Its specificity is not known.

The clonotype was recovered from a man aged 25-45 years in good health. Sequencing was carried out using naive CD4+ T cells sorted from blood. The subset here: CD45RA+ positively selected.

The CDR3 reads CASSPLPRLYGYTF. The CDR3 coding sequence is TGTGCCAGCAGCCCCCTACCCCGTTTGTATGGCTACACCTTC. This chain joins TRBV7-8 and TRBJ1-2; D not resolved. Looked up from germline, CDR1 is SGHVS and CDR2 is FQNEAQ. The length of the CDR3 is 14 residues. Trimming removed 5 bases at V and 5 bases at J, with 15 bases between. Combining the CDR3 with reference TRBV7-8 and TRBJ1-2 gives the whole variable domain GAGVSQSPRYKVAKRGQDVALRCDPISGHVSLFWYQQALGQGPEFLTYFQNEAQLDKSGLPSDRFFAERPEGSVSTLKIQRTQQEDSAVYLCASSPLPRLYGYTFGSGTRLTVV.